The present T cell receptor (beta chain) was sequenced within a study of cytomegalovirus exposure and HLA in healthy donors. Findings and caveats of the study: In a later analysis, CMV-associated beta chains were mostly HLA-associated, it appeared.

Only one count was recorded for this clone. Its antigen remains unidentified. Use of 60 Vbeta and 13 Jbeta primers characterized the PCR. Sequencing was performed with immunoSEQ multiplex PCR; in TCRdb, only in-frame clones are kept and a portion is missing. The table shows about 120,000 clones, with 81% occurring only once. The CDR3 extends over 15 amino acids. Germline V gene sequence: CDR1 MNHNS, CDR2 SASEGT. J was trimmed by 6 bases and V by 6 bases; bases with no gene match: 10. The V call is TRBV6-1, the J call TRBJ1-5; 8 bases fit TRBD1. The origin of this receptor is a woman aged 25 to 39 in good health and CMV-seronegative. Source material: PBMCs. CDR3 loop: CASSPQGAIGQPQHF. DNA of the CDR3: TGTGCCAGCAGCCCCCAGGGGGCGATAGGTCAGCCCCAGCATTTT.